The clone carrying this TCR beta chain was counted many times. Antigen specificity is unknown. TCRdb re-analysed the 5' RACE reads in MiXCR, keeping a single row per CDR3 protein. The sample includes some 66,000 distinct CDR3 sequences, 3.5% to 5% of them seen just once. This sample is drawn from a study of neurological immune-mediated disorders. Regarding the study as a whole: Private repertoires in all groups were suggested, as expanded clones shared no CDR3 amino acid sequences across subjects.

PBMCs numbering 2 million and stored at -80 C yielded the unsorted libraries. V was cut by 3 bases and J by 0 bases, with 8 bases left in between. The germline V gene encodes CDR1 SGHTA and CDR2 FQGNSA. The CDR3 loop spans 14 amino acids. Sequences were obtained from PBMCs. The clonotype originates from a man between 25 and 39 years old with multiple sclerosis. V is TRBV7-2 and J is TRBJ1-1, with TRBD1 as a possible D gene (5 bases). Written as DNA, the CDR3 is TGTGCCAGCAGCTTTGGGGGGATGAACACTGAAGCTTTCTTT. This gives the protein CASSFGGMNTEAFF.